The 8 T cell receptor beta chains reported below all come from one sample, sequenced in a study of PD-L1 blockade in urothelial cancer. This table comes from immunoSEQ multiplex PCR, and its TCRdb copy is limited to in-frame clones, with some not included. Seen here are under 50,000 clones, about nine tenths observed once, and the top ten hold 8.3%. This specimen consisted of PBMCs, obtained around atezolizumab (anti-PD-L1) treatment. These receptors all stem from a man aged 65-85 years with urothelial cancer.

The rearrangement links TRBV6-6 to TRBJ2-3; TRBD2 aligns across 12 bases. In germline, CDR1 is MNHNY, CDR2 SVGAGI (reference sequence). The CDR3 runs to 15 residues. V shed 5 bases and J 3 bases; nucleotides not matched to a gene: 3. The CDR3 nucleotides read TGTGCCAGCAGTCCAGGACTAGCGGGAACAGATACGCAGTATTTT. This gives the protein CASSPGLAGTDTQYF.

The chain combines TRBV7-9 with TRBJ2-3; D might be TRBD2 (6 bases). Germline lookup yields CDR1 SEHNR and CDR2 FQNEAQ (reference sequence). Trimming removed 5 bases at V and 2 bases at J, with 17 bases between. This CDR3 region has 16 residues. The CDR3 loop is CASSPIGGVSTDTQYF. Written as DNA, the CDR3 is TGTGCCAGCAGCCCGATAGGAGGGGTCTCCACAGATACGCAGTATTTT.

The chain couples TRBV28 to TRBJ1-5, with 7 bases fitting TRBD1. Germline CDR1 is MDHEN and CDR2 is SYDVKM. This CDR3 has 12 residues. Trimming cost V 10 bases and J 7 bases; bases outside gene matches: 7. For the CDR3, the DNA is TGTGCCACCCTCAGGGGGGAACAGCCCCAGCATTTT. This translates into CATLRGEQPQHF.

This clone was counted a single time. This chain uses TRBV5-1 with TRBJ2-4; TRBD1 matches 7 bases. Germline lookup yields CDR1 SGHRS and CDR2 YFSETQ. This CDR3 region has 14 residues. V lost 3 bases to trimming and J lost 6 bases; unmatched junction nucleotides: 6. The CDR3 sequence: CASSWGQPGNIQYF. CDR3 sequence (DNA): TGCGCCAGCAGCTGGGGACAGCCGGGAAACATTCAGTACTTC.

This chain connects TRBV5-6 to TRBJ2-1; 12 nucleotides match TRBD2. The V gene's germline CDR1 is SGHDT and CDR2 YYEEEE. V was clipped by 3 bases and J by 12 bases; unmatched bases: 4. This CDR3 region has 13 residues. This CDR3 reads CASSWTSGISQFF. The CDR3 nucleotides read TGTGCCAGCAGCTGGACTAGCGGGATTTCGCAGTTCTTC.

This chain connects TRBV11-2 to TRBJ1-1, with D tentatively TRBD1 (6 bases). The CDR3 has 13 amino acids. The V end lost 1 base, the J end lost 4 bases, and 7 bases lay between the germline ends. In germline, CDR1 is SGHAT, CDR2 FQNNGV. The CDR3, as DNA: TGTGCCAGCAGCTTAGGCAGGGGCACTGAAGCTTTCTTT. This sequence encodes CASSLGRGTEAFF.

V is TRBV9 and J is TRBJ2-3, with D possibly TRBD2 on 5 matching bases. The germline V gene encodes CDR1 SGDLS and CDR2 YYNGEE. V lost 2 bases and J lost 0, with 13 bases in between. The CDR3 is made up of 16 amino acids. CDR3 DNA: TGTGCCAGCAGCGTGCTCGGCGGGCGAAGCACAGATACGCAGTATTTT. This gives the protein CASSVLGGRSTDTQYF.

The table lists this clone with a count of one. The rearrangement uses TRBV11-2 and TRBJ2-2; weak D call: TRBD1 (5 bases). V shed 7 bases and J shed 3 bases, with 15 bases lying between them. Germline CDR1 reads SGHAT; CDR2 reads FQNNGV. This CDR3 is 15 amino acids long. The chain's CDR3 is CASTPIPGHTGELFF. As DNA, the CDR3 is TGTGCCAGCACCCCTATACCAGGGCACACCGGGGAGCTGTTTTTT.